The T cell receptor (beta chain) described here comes from a study of low-dose radiotherapy and immunotherapy resistance in tumors. Study summary: Cohort 1 patients were irradiated with 0.5 Gy fractions every 2 weeks to 6.5 Gy total. Oral aspirin at 300 mg was taken daily by patients for four cycles, beginning on cycle 1 day 1. Every two weeks, one day ahead of radiation and immunotherapy, cyclophosphamide 200 mg/m2 was given (intravenously).

Both TCRalpha and TCRbeta chains were reverse transcribed with V-gene-specific primers. The authors amplified TCRs for roughly 20 PCR cycles with a constant-region primer and a V-primer adapter. It was by in vitro transcription that isolated mRNA was amplified. TCRdb re-called the reads with MiXCR, one entry per CDR3 protein. This sample has some 71,000 distinct CDR3 sequences; 31% occur once, and the top ten carry around 10%. Sample time point: before trial treatment. Per germline, CDR1 SGHAT and CDR2 FQNNGV. The CDR3 is made up of 17 amino acids. J gave up 10 bases and V 4 bases, and 13 bases lay outside the gene matches.

This sequence originates from a female donor with ovarian cancer. Sequencing used PBMCs, obtained before treatment. The genes are TRBV11-2 and TRBJ2-1, with TRBD2 identical over 13 bases. The CDR3 here is CASSSSPTSGGGKEQFF. DNA for the CDR3: TGTGCCAGCAGCTCGTCCCCTACTAGCGGGGGGGGGAAGGAGCAGTTCTTC.